The following is a T cell receptor (beta chain) sequence with its context. The data were taken from a study of blood T cell repertoires in COVID-19. As for the study in general: Samples came from the United States, Italy and Spain, spanning acute and convalescent COVID-19. PBMCs, B-cell-depleted T cells, or T cells were the source of the cDNA or gDNA that made up the material.

In the authors' methods: It was from reference gene primer amplification that nucleated cell counts were estimated. Sequencing used immunoSEQ multiplex PCR; TCRdb keeps in-frame clones, though not all of them. D and trimming were read from the DNA, whereas the V and J calls and clone size are those reported in that table. The repertoire holds over 150,000 clones, with around 84% as singletons. During active infection, Seattle patients enrolled and were then monitored through disease. The germline CDR1 and CDR2 sequences are KGHDR and SFDVKD. With 1 base clipped from V and 2 bases from J, the junction kept 3 bases outside the gene matches. The CDR3 extends over 15 amino acids.

The chain uses TRBV24-1 and TRBJ1-2, with TRBD1 identical over 7 bases. Material: peripheral blood. This receptor was obtained from a woman in her fifties or sixties with COVID-19, enrolled during active disease. The CDR3 sequence: CATSDLTGDNYGYTF. The CDR3, as DNA: TGTGCCACCAGTGATTTAACAGGGGACAACTATGGCTACACCTTC.